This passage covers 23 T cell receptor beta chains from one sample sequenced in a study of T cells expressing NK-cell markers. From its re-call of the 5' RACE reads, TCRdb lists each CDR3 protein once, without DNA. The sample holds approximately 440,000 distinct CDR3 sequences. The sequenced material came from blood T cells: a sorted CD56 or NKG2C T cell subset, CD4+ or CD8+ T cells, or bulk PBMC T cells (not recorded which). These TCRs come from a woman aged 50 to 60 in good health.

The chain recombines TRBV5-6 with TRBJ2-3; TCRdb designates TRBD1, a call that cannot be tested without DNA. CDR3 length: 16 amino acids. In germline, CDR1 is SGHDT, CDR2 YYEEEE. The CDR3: CASSLPGQGTEDTQYF.

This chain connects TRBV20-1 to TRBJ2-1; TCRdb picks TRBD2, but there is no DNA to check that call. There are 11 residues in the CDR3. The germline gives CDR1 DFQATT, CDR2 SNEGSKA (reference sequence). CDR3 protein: CSPGGPNEQFF.

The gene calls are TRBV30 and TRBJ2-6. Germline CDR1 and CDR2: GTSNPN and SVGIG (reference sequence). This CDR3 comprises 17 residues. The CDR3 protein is CAWSGNFRGAGANVLTF.

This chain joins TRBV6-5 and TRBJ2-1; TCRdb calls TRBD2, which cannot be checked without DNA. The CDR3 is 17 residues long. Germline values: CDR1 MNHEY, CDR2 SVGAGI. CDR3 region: CASSYTRLDKKYNEQFF.

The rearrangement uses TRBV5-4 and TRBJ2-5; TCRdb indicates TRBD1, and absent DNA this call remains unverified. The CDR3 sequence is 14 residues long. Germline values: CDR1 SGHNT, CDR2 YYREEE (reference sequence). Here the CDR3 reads CASSTGQTQETQYF. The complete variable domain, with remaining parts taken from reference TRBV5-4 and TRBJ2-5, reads ETGVTQSPTHLIKTRGQQVTLRCSSQSGHNTVSWYQQALGQGPQFIFQYYREEENGRGNFPPRFSGLQFPNYSSELNVNALELDDSALYLCASSTGQTQETQYFGPGTRLLVL.

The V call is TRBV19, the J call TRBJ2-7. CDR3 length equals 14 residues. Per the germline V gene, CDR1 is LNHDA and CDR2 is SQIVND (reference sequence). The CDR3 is CASSINDNSYEQYF.

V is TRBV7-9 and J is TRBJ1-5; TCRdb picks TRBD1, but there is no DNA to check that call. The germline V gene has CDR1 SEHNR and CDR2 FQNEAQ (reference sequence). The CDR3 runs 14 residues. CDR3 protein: CASSPRDRDQPQHF.

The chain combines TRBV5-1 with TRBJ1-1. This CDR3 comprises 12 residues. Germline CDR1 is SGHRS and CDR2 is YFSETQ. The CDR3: CASSLWGREAFF.

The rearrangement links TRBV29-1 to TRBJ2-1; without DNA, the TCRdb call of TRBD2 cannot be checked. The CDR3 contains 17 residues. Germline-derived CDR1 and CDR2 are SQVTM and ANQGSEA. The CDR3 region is CSVQTLSGTSSYNEQFF.

CDR3 amino acids: CSASANSPSGETQYF. V and J are TRBV20-1 and TRBJ2-5; TCRdb's D call, TRBD2, is unchecked because there is no DNA. CDR1 DFQATT and CDR2 SNEGSKA come from the germline V gene (reference sequence). The CDR3 runs 15 residues.

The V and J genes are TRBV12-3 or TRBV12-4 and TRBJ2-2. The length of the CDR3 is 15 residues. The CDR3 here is CASSLREFDTGELFF.

The CDR3 sequence: CASQKEDEKLFF. The chain has TRBV2 and TRBJ1-4. Germline values: CDR1 SNHLY, CDR2 FYNNEI. The CDR3 is 12 amino acids.

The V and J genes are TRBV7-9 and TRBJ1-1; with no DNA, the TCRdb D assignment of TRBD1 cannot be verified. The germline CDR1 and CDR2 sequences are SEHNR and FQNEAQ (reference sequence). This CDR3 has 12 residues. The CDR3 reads CASSSRAYWAFF.

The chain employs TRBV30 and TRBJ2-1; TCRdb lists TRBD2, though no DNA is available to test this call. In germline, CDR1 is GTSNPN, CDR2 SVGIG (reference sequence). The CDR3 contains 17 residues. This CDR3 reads CAWSVGLTSGTYNEQFF. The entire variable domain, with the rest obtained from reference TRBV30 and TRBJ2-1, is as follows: SQTIHQWPATLVQPVGSPLSLECTVEGTSNPNLYWYRQAAGRGLQLLFYSVGIGQISSEVPQNLSASRPQDRQFILSSKKLLLSDSGFYLCAWSVGLTSGTYNEQFFGPGTRLTVL.

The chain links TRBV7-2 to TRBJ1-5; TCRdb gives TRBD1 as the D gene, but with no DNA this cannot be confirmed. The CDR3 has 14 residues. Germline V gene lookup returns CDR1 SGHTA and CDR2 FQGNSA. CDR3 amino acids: CATDPGTANQPQHF.

The CDR3 sequence: CASSLMSTGIGELFF. The chain links TRBV7-2 to TRBJ2-2; the D call from TCRdb, TRBD1, cannot be confirmed without DNA. The CDR3 has 15 residues. The germline V gene encodes CDR1 SGHTA and CDR2 FQGNSA.

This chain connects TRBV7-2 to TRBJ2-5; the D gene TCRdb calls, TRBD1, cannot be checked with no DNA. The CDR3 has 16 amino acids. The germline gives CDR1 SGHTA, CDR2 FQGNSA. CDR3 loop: CASSHDRFWGKETQYF.

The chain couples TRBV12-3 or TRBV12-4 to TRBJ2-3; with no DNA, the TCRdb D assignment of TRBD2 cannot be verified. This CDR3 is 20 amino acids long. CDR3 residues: CASSPYLQRESEIPPDTQYF.

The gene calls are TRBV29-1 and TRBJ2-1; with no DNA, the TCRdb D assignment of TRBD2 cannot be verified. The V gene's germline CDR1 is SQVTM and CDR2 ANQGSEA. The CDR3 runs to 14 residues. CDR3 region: CSVEGLAGGIEQFF.

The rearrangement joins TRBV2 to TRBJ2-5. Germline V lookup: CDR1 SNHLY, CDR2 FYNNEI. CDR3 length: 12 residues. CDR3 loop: CASSHSSETQYF.

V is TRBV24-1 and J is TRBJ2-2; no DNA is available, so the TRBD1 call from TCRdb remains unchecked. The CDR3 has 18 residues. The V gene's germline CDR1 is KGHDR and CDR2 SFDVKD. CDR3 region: CATSASRKVGTHTGELFF.

This CDR3 is CASSLKLAGEEQFF. This sequence joins TRBV12-3 or TRBV12-4 and TRBJ2-1; TCRdb selects TRBD2, and the lack of DNA leaves this call unchecked. The length of the CDR3 is 14 residues.

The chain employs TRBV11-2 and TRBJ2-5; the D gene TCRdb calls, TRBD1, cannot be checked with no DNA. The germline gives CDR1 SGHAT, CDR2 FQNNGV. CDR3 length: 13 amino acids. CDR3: CASRQGALETQYF.